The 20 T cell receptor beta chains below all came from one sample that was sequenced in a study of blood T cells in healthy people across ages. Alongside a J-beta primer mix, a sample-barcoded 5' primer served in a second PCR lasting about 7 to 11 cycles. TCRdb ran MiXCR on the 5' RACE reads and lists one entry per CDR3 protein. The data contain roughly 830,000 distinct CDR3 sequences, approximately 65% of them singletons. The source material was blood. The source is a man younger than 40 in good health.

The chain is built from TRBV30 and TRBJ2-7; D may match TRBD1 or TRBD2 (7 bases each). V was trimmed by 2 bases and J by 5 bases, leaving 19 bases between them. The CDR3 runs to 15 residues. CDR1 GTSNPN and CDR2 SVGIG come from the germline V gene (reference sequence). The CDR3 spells CAWSIGLRGGDEQYF. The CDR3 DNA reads TGTGCCTGGAGTATCGGTCTCAGGGGGGGGGACGAGCAGTACTTC.

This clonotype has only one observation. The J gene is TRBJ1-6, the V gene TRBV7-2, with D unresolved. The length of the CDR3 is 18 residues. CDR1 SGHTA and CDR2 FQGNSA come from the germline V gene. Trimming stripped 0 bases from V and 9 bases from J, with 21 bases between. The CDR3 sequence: CASSLATGGRVVISPLHF. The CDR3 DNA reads TGTGCCAGCAGCTTAGCCACGGGCGGGAGGGTGGTTATTTCACCCCTCCACTTT.

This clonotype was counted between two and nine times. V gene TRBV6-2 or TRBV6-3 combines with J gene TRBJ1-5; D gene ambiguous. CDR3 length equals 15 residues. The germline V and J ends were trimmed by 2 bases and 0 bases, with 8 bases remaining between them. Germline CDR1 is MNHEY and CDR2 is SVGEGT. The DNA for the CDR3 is TGTGCCAGCAGTTACGGGGATTATAGCAATCAGCCCCAGCATTTT. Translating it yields CASSYGDYSNQPQHF.

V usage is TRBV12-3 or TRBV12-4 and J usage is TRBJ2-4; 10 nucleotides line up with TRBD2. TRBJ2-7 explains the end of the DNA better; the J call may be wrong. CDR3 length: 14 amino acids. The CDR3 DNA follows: TGTGCCAGCAGTTTAAAAGCGGGGGGGTACGAGCAGTACTTC. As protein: CASSLKAGGYEQYF.

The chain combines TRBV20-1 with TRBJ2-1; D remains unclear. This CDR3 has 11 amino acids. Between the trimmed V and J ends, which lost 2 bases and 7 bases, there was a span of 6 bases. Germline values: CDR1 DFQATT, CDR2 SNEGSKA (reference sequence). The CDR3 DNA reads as TGCAGTGCTAGATATTCGAATGAGCAGTTCTTC. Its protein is CSARYSNEQFF.

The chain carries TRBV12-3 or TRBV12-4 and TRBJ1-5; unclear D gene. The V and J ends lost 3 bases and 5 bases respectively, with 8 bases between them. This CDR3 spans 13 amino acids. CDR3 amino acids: CASSFSEDQPQHF. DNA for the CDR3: TGTGCCAGCAGTTTTTCAGAGGATCAGCCCCAGCATTTT.

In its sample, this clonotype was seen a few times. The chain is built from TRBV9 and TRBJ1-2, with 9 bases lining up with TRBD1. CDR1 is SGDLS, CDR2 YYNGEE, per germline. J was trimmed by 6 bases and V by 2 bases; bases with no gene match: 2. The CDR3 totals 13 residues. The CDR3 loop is CASSVGQGHGYTF. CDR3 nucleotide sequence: TGTGCCAGCAGCGTCGGACAGGGGCATGGCTACACCTTC.

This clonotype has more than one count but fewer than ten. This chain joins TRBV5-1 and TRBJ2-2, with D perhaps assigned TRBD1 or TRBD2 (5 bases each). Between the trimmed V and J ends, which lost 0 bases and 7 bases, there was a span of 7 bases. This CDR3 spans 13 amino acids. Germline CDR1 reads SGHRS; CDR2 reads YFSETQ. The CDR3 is CASSLGDGGELFF. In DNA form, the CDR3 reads TGCGCCAGCAGCTTGGGGGACGGCGGGGAGCTGTTTTTT.

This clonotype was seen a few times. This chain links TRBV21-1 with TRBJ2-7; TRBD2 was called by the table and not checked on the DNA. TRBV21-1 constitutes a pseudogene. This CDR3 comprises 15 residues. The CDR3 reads CASSRGLACSYEQYF. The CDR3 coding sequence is TGTGCCAGCAGCCGGGGACTGGCTTGCTCCTACGAGCAGTACTTC.

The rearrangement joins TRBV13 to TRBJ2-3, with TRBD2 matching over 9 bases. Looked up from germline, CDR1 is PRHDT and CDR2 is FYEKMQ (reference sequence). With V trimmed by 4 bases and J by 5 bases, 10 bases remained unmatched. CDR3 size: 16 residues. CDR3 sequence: CASSSSPSGAGDTQYF. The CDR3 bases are TGTGCCAGCAGCTCCTCCCCTAGCGGGGCTGGAGATACGCAGTATTTT.

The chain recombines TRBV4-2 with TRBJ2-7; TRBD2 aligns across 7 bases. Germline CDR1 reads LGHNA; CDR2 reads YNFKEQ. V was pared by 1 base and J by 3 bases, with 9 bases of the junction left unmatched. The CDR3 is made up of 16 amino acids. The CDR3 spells CASSQGRGGVDYEQYF. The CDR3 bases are TGTGCCAGCAGCCAAGGGCGCGGGGGTGTTGACTACGAGCAGTACTTC.

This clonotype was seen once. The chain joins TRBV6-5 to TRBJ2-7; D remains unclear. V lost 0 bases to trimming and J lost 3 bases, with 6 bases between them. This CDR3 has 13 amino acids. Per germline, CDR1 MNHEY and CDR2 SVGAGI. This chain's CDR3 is CASSYSLDYEQYF. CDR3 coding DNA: TGTGCCAGCAGTTACTCGTTGGACTACGAGCAGTACTTC.

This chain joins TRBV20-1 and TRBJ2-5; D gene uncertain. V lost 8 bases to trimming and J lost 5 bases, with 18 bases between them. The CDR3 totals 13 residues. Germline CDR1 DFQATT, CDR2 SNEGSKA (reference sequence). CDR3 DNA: TGCAGTCCGGCACGTTTCTCCGGGGAGACCCAGTACTTC. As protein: CSPARFSGETQYF.

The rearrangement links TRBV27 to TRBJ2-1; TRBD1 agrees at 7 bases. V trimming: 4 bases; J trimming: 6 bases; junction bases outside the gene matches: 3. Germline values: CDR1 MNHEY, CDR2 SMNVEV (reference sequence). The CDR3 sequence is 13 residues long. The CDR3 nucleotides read TGTGCCAGCAGTTCCTACAGGGGCAATGAGCAGTTCTTC. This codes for CASSSYRGNEQFF.

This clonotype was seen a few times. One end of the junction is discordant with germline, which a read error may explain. This CDR3 reads CPSSLVEDRVHEQFF. The CDR3 coding sequence is TGTCCCAGCAGCTTAGTAGAGGACAGGGTCCATGAGCAGTTCTTC. The chain links TRBV7-2 to TRBJ2-1, with 8 bases fitting TRBD1. Germline lookup yields CDR1 SGHTA and CDR2 FQGNSA. The CDR3 extends over 15 amino acids.

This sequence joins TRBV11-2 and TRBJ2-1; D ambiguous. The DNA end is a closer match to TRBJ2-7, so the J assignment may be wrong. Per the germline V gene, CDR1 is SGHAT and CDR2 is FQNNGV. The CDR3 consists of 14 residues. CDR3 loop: CASSLGTSPYEQYF. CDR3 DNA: TGTGCCAGCAGCTTAGGGACCAGTCCCTACGAGCAGTACTTC.

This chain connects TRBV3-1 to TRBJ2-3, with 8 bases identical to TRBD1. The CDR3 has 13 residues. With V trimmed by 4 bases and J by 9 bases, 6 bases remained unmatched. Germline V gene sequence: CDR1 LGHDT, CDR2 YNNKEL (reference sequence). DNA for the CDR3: TGTGCCAGCAGCCTTCCAGGGGGCTGGACGCAGTATTTT. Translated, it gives CASSLPGGWTQYF.

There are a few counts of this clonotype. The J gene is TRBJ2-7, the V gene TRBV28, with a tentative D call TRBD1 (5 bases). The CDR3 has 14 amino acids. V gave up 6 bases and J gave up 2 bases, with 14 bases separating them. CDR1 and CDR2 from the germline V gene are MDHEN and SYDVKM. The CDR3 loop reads CASSDNRITYEQYF. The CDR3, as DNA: TGTGCCAGCAGCGACAACAGGATTACCTACGAGCAGTACTTC. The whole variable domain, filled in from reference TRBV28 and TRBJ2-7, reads DVKVTQSSRYLVKRTGEKVFLECVQDMDHENMFWYRQDPGLGLRLIYFSYDVKMKEKGDIPEGYSVSREKKERFSLILESASTNQTSMYLCASSDNRITYEQYFGPGTRLTVT.

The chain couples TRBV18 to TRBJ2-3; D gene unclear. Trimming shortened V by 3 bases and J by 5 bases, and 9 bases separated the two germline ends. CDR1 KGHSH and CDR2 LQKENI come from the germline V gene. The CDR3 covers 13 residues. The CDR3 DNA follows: TGTGCCAGCTCACCGTTGTCAGGAGATACGCAGTATTTT. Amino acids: CASSPLSGDTQYF.

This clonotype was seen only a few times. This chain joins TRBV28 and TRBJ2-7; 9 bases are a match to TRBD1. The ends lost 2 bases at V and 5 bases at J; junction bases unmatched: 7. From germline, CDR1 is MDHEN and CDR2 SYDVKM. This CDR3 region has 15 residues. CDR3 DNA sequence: TGTGCCAGCAGTTTACCCGGGACAGGGATGAACGAGCAGTACTTC. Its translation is CASSLPGTGMNEQYF.